These 22 T cell receptor beta chains were sequenced from one sample in a study of blood T cells in healthy people across ages. The authors ran a second PCR of 7 to 11 cycles using a sample-barcoded 5' primer and a J-beta primer mix. MiXCR, run by TCRdb on the 5' RACE reads, gives a single entry per CDR3 protein. The sample holds some 1,800,000 distinct CDR3 sequences, about two fifths seen once. Input material: blood. Receptor source: a human donor in good health.

This clonotype was counted between two and nine times. The J gene is TRBJ1-1, the V gene TRBV7-9, with a possible D match to TRBD1 (5 bases). Germline V lookup: CDR1 SEHNR, CDR2 FQNEAQ (reference sequence). The CDR3 consists of 15 residues. V was trimmed by 5 bases and J by 0 bases, leaving 13 bases between them. The CDR3 protein is CASSRPGGMNTEAFF. The CDR3 nucleotides are TGTGCCAGCAGCCGTCCGGGGGGTATGAACACTGAAGCTTTCTTT.

The chain recombines TRBV24-1 with TRBJ1-5; D not certain. V was shortened by 4 bases and J by 0 bases, with 6 bases between the two germline ends. CDR1 KGHDR and CDR2 SFDVKD come from the germline V gene. The CDR3 is 14 residues long. The CDR3 DNA reads TGTGCCACCAGTGAGCCCTTTAGCAATCAGCCCCAGCATTTT. Translated, it gives CATSEPFSNQPQHF.

This clonotype showed up just once. The chain carries TRBV7-3 and TRBJ1-2, with D possibly being TRBD1 (5 bases). The V end was cut by 4 bases, the J end by 7 bases, with 13 bases between. CDR1 is SGHTA and CDR2 is FQGTGA in the germline V gene. The CDR3 covers 13 residues. Here the CDR3 reads CASSSDLRGGYTF. The CDR3 DNA is TGTGCCAGCAGCTCGGACCTTAGGGGTGGCTACACCTTC.

The CDR3 nucleotides are TGTGCCAGCAGCCCCTTGATGGGAGGCACTGAAGCTTTCTTT. This codes for CASSPLMGGTEAFF. The V call is TRBV5-6, the J call TRBJ1-1; D remains ambiguous. In germline, CDR1 is SGHDT, CDR2 YYEEEE. This CDR3 comprises 14 residues. V was cut by 4 bases and J by 4 bases, with 14 bases left in between.

This chain links TRBV6-5 with TRBJ1-2, with a weak D call TRBD1 (6 bases). V lost 4 bases and J lost 2, with 14 bases in between. CDR1 MNHEY and CDR2 SVGAGI come from the germline V gene. This CDR3 has 15 amino acids. The CDR3 loop reads CASSSGTLENYGYTF. CDR3 in DNA: TGTGCCAGCAGTTCTGGGACACTGGAAAACTATGGCTACACCTTC.

V and J are TRBV20-1 and TRBJ2-1; D not resolved. This CDR3 region has 17 residues. V was cut by 3 bases and J by 0 bases, with 18 bases left in between. Germline lookup yields CDR1 DFQATT and CDR2 SNEGSKA (reference sequence). The DNA of the CDR3 is TGCAGTGCTAGCCGGAGCCTTGGGCTTAGCTCCTACAATGAGCAGTTCTTC. Protein: CSASRSLGLSSYNEQFF.

As to this clonotype: Being one base from a much bigger clone, this may be a read error. The chain employs TRBV12-3 or TRBV12-4 and TRBJ2-6; D might be TRBD1 or TRBD2, each matching 5 bases. The CDR3 sequence is 17 residues long. CDR3 amino acids: CASCPDWAGSGANVRTF. CDR3 bases: TGTGCCAGCTGTCCGGATTGGGCGGGCTCTGGGGCCAACGTCCGGACTTTC.

This clonotype has only a few counts. The chain couples TRBV6-6 to TRBJ1-4, with a tentative D call TRBD1 (5 bases). V was pared by 0 bases and J by 3 bases, with 8 bases between. Germline V gene lookup returns CDR1 MNHNY and CDR2 SVGAGI (reference sequence). CDR3 length: 15 amino acids. The CDR3 region is CASSYSGRANEKLFF. In nucleotides, the CDR3 is TGTGCCAGCAGTTACTCGGGCAGGGCTAATGAAAAACTGTTTTTT.

The rearrangement uses TRBV24-1 and TRBJ2-1, with 9 bases fitting TRBD1. Germline V lookup: CDR1 KGHDR, CDR2 SFDVKD. This CDR3 comprises 16 residues. Trimming removed 4 bases from V and 4 bases from J; junction bases left unmatched: 7. This CDR3 is CATSEPGQGNYNEQFF. The CDR3 DNA reads as TGTGCCACCAGTGAACCGGGACAGGGCAATTACAATGAGCAGTTCTTC.

The chain recombines TRBV12-3 or TRBV12-4 with TRBJ2-4; D gene uncertain. Near its end, the DNA agrees better with TRBJ2-7, so the J call may be wrong. The CDR3 covers 12 residues. CDR3 residues: CASSFWRYEQYF. The CDR3 DNA is TGTGCCAGCAGTTTCTGGCGCTACGAGCAGTACTTC.

This rearrangement joins TRBV10-3 to TRBJ2-1; 8 bases are shared with TRBD2. Germline CDR1 reads ENHRY; CDR2 reads SYGVKD. J was trimmed by 8 bases and V by 5 bases; bases with no gene match: 8. The CDR3 has 14 residues. As DNA, the CDR3 is TGTGCCATCAGTCAGACCGGGGGGGCCTATGAGCAGTTCTTC. The encoded protein is CAISQTGGAYEQFF.

J is TRBJ2-4 and V is TRBV5-1; D unclear. The J call is doubtful: the DNA matches TRBJ2-7 better. The CDR3 consists of 12 residues. The germline V gene has CDR1 SGHRS and CDR2 YFSETQ. The chain's CDR3 is CASRGSLDEQYF. For the CDR3, the DNA is TGCGCCAGCAGAGGAAGTCTCGACGAGCAGTACTTC.

The V gene is TRBV11-3, the J gene TRBJ2-1, with 12 bases aligning to TRBD2. The CDR3 is made up of 14 amino acids. CDR1 and CDR2 from the germline V gene are SGHNT and YENEEA. The J segment lost 10 bases and the V segment lost 7 bases, leaving 8 bases of the junction unmatched. The DNA for the CDR3 is TGTGCCAGCACCTCTAGCGGGGGGGCGTGGGAGCAGTTCTTC. This translates into CASTSSGGAWEQFF.

This clonotype has a handful of counts. The chain links TRBV25-1 to TRBJ2-1, with D possibly being TRBD1 or TRBD2 (5 bases each). Trimming cost V 5 bases and J 7 bases, with 15 bases left between them. The CDR3 spans 14 residues. From germline, CDR1 is MGHDK and CDR2 SYGVNS. The CDR3 nucleotides read TGTGCCAGCAGTTTTGGGACCGTGGGAAATGAGCAGTTCTTC. Translating gives CASSFGTVGNEQFF.

This clonotype has only a few counts. The V gene is TRBV24-1, the J gene TRBJ2-7; 7 nucleotides agree with TRBD1. V trimming: 7 bases; J trimming: 3 bases; junction bases outside the gene matches: 5. The V gene's germline CDR1 is KGHDR and CDR2 SFDVKD. The CDR3 sequence is 13 residues long. CDR3 nucleotides: TGTGCCACCAGGGACGGGACAGACTACGAGCAGTACTTC. This gives the protein CATRDGTDYEQYF.

The CDR3 is CASSSPGGGQETQYF. As DNA, the CDR3 is TGCGCCAGCAGCTCCCCTGGGGGGGGTCAAGAGACCCAGTACTTC. The chain has TRBV5-1 and TRBJ2-5; 7 bases are a match to TRBD2. With V trimmed by 3 bases and J by 2 bases, 7 bases remained unmatched. The germline V gene has CDR1 SGHRS and CDR2 YFSETQ. The CDR3 is 15 amino acids.

This clonotype came up a few times. J is TRBJ2-1 and V is TRBV4-3; TRBD1 might be the D (6 bases). Germline V gene data show CDR1 as LGHNA and CDR2 as YSLEER. CDR3 size: 16 residues. Trimming stripped 2 bases from V and 8 bases from J, with 19 bases between. CDR3 residues: CASSQIWDNLGHEQFF. The CDR3 region has the DNA TGCGCCAGCAGCCAAATCTGGGACAACTTGGGCCATGAGCAGTTCTTC.

Comment on this clonotype: The junction and the germline gene differ at one end; a read error may be behind it. The gene calls are TRBV29-1 and TRBJ2-6; D possibly matches TRBD1 or TRBD2 (5 bases each). The CDR3 has 16 amino acids. Germline CDR1 SQVTM, CDR2 ANQGSEA. The CDR3 spells CSVEVHGGAGANVLTF. The CDR3 coding sequence is TGCAGTGTTGAAGTCCATGGGGGAGCCGGGGCCAACGTCCTGACTTTC.

The J gene is TRBJ1-2, the V gene TRBV20-1; D is possibly TRBD1 (5 bases). V was cut by 5 bases and J by 1 base, with 14 bases left in between. Germline CDR1 reads DFQATT; CDR2 reads SNEGSKA (reference sequence). The CDR3 has 14 residues. The CDR3: CSARRQLLNYGYTF. The CDR3 DNA follows: TGCAGTGCTCGCAGACAGCTACTTAACTATGGCTACACCTTC.

There are a few counts of this clonotype. J is TRBJ2-2 and V is TRBV5-4; 9 bases agree with TRBD1. The junction had 13 bases not matched to a gene; V was cut back by 6 bases and J by 7 bases. The CDR3 contains 16 residues. Germline V gives CDR1 SGHNT, CDR2 YYREEE (reference sequence). DNA for the CDR3: TGTGCCAGCAACAGAGGGGGGACAGGGATCTACGGGGAGCTGTTTTTT. This gives the protein CASNRGGTGIYGELFF.

There are a few counts of this clonotype. The V and J genes are TRBV3-1 and TRBJ2-2; 11 bases match TRBD2. CDR1 is LGHDT, CDR2 YNNKEL, per germline (reference sequence). The CDR3 is 19 residues long. The junction had 11 bases not matched to a gene; V was cut back by 0 bases and J by 5 bases. CDR3 in amino acids: CASSQDRTSGGPRTGELFF. As DNA, the CDR3 is TGTGCCAGCAGCCAAGATCGTACTAGCGGGGGCCCTAGGACCGGGGAGCTGTTTTTT. Variable domain in full (rest from reference TRBV3-1 and TRBJ2-2): DTAVSQTPKYLVTQMGNDKSIKCEQNLGHDTMYWYKQDSKKFLKIMFSYNNKELIINETVPNRFSPKSPDKAHLNLHINSLELGDSAVYFCASSQDRTSGGPRTGELFFGEGSRLTVL.

The chain employs TRBV5-5 and TRBJ2-5, with unresolved D. The V gene's germline CDR1 is SGHKS and CDR2 YYEKEE (reference sequence). The CDR3 extends over 16 amino acids. Trimming pared 0 bases from V and 4 bases from J, leaving 16 bases between. The chain's CDR3 is CASSLVGREVSETQYF. The CDR3 DNA reads TGTGCCAGCAGCTTGGTAGGAAGGGAAGTATCAGAGACCCAGTACTTC.